This TCR beta chain was captured by sequencing in a study of graft-versus-host responses after intestinal transplantation. Study-wide context: Among the recipients, transplants were multivisceral, liver-intestinal, or isolated intestinal.

V was clipped by 4 bases and J by 9 bases; unmatched bases: 14. The V gene's germline CDR1 is MGHRA and CDR2 YSYEKL. The CDR3 covers 18 residues. As to this clone: The target antigen is unknown.

Assay used: immunoSEQ multiplex PCR; TCRdb lists only in-frame clones, some missing. The sample gives 84,000 or so clones, approximately 82% of which show up once; 0.8% to 0.9% is in the top ten. The source is a human donor who received an intestinal transplant. The chain recombines TRBV4-1 with TRBJ2-1; 14 bases are a match to TRBD2. The input for sequencing was unstimulated CD4+ T cells sorted from spleen or lymph node cells, taken before intestinal transplant. CDR3 residues: CASSRGDGGLAGEREQFF. In DNA, the CDR3 is TGCGCCAGCAGCCGAGGGGACGGGGGACTAGCGGGAGAACGTGAGCAGTTCTTC.